Below are 22 T cell receptor beta chains sequenced from a single sample in a study of response to subunit inactivated influenza vaccine. MiXCR, run by TCRdb on the RT-PCR reads, gives a single entry per CDR3 protein. Of about 700,000 distinct CDR3 sequences listed, roughly 14% are singletons. The sequenced sample was PBMCs from blood, obtained around 14 days before vaccination. These receptors were obtained from a man aged 50-59 years who received an inactivated influenza vaccine.

This clonotype was counted only a few times. CDR3 sequence: CSAITGGYEQYF. For the CDR3, the DNA is TGCAGCGCCATAACAGGGGGCTACGAGCAGTACTTC. The J gene is TRBJ2-7, the V gene TRBV29-1, with 8 bases matching TRBD1. Germline V gives CDR1 SQVTM, CDR2 ANQGSEA. Germline trimming cut 7 bases from V and 3 bases from J; bases unmatched to any gene: 5. The CDR3 runs to 12 residues.

The chain uses TRBV7-8 and TRBJ1-2, with D unclear. This CDR3 is 12 amino acids long. CDR1 and CDR2 (germline): SGHVS, FQNEAQ. V dropped 8 bases and J dropped 9 bases, with 16 bases sitting between them. This chain's CDR3 is CASGHGLHCYTF. The CDR3 DNA reads TGTGCCAGCGGCCACGGGCTCCATTGCTACACCTTC. The full variable domain, with the rest looked up from reference TRBV7-8 and TRBJ1-2, is GAGVSQSPRYKVAKRGQDVALRCDPISGHVSLFWYQQALGQGPEFLTYFQNEAQLDKSGLPSDRFFAERPEGSVSTLKIQRTQQEDSAVYLCASGHGLHCYTFGSGTRLTVV.

The chain carries TRBV10-3 and TRBJ2-7, with D hard to call. This CDR3 is built from 15 residues. Trimming stripped 2 bases from V and 1 base from J, with 12 bases between. Germline V gives CDR1 ENHRY, CDR2 SYGVKD. The CDR3 nucleotides read TGTGCCATCAGTGAGGCAGAACCACCTTCCTACGAGCAGTACTTC. Its translation: CAISEAEPPSYEQYF.

V is TRBV10-3 and J is TRBJ2-7; tentatively, D is TRBD1 (6 bases). The ends were cut back, 3 bases at V and 2 bases at J, with 14 bases in the middle. This CDR3 region has 15 residues. Germline assignment: CDR1 ENHRY and CDR2 SYGVKD. The CDR3 nucleotides are TGTGCCATCAGTGAATACCGGGACACCACCTACGAGCAGTACTTC. It yields the protein CAISEYRDTTYEQYF.

The gene calls are TRBV5-1 and TRBJ2-4, with 7 bases matching TRBD1. CDR1 SGHRS and CDR2 YFSETQ come from the germline V gene. This CDR3 comprises 14 residues. V was clipped by 3 bases and J by 8 bases; unmatched bases: 8. The CDR3 DNA sequence: TGCGCCAGCAGCTGGGGACAGCCGGGCGACATTCAGTACTTC. This gives the protein CASSWGQPGDIQYF.

The chain recombines TRBV12-3 or TRBV12-4 with TRBJ2-7, with 7 bases aligning to TRBD1. Trimming at V came to 1 base and at J to 7 bases, leaving 1 base not matched to a gene. CDR3 length: 12 residues. This CDR3 reads CASSLGDSEQYF. The CDR3 DNA reads as TGTGCCAGCAGTTTAGGGGACAGTGAGCAGTACTTC.

This clonotype has a count of ten or more. This sequence joins TRBV4-3 and TRBJ2-7; D is ambiguous. The CDR3 totals 13 residues. Germline V gene data show CDR1 as LGHNA and CDR2 as YSLEER. The germline V and J ends were trimmed by 0 bases and 3 bases, with 6 bases remaining between them. The CDR3 loop is CASSQDRLYEQYF. CDR3 DNA: TGCGCCAGCAGCCAAGACAGACTCTACGAGCAGTACTTC.

The chain has TRBV20-1 and TRBJ2-1; 10 nucleotides line up with TRBD2. Trimming took 3 bases from V and 5 from J; bases not matched to a gene: 1. The CDR3 spans 13 residues. Germline loops: CDR1 DFQATT, CDR2 SNEGSKA (reference sequence). CDR3 nucleotide sequence: TGCAGTGCTAGCGGACTAGCGGACAATGAGCAGTTCTTC. This sequence encodes CSASGLADNEQFF.

This clonotype occurred a few times. The rearrangement uses TRBV25-1 and TRBJ2-1; TRBD2 matches at 7 bases. The CDR3 has 14 residues. Germline V lookup: CDR1 MGHDK, CDR2 SYGVNS. V lost 3 bases to trimming and J lost 9 bases; unmatched junction nucleotides: 8. The CDR3 DNA sequence: TGTGCCAGCAGTGAGGCGGGAGCCGTGGGTGAGCAGTTCTTC. The encoded protein is CASSEAGAVGEQFF.

This clonotype was found a few times. The chain joins TRBV7-2 to TRBJ2-5, with D tentatively TRBD2 (6 bases). This CDR3 region has 14 residues. Germline loops: CDR1 SGHTA, CDR2 FQGNSA. V lost 5 bases to trimming and J lost 2 bases, with 12 bases between them. The CDR3 here is CASSNPGLQETQYF. CDR3 in DNA: TGTGCCAGCAGCAATCCGGGACTTCAAGAGACCCAGTACTTC.

This chain links TRBV4-1 with TRBJ2-2; D is unclear. Germline lookup yields CDR1 MGHRA and CDR2 YSYEKL. The CDR3 loop spans 14 amino acids. V gave up 6 bases and J gave up 2 bases, with 10 bases separating them. As DNA, the CDR3 is TGCGCCAGCAGGAGCTATTCTAACACCGGGGAGCTGTTTTTT. Amino acid sequence: CASRSYSNTGELFF.

This chain connects TRBV29-1 to TRBJ1-1, with D unclear. There are 12 residues in the CDR3. Trimming pared 7 bases from V and 0 bases from J, leaving 9 bases between. Germline V gives CDR1 SQVTM, CDR2 ANQGSEA. CDR3 residues: CSGGRMNTEAFF. CDR3 coding DNA: TGCAGCGGTGGGCGGATGAACACTGAAGCTTTCTTT.

This clonotype appeared a few times. The chain joins TRBV11-2 to TRBJ2-7, with D unclear. Trimming pared 7 bases from V and 3 bases from J, leaving 16 bases between. The CDR3 contains 14 residues. Germline CDR1 is SGHAT and CDR2 is FQNNGV. The CDR3 here is CASIPSRQSYEQYF. The CDR3 nucleotides read TGTGCCAGCATCCCATCAAGGCAGAGCTACGAGCAGTACTTC.

The chain is built from TRBV10-3 and TRBJ2-1; TRBD2 matches 12 bases. Germline lookup yields CDR1 ENHRY and CDR2 SYGVKD. The J segment lost 3 bases and the V segment lost 4 bases, leaving 10 bases of the junction unmatched. The CDR3 is made up of 18 amino acids. The CDR3 loop is CAISGGLAGRGGYNEQFF. The CDR3 DNA reads TGTGCCATCAGTGGAGGACTAGCGGGACGGGGCGGCTACAATGAGCAGTTCTTC.

This rearrangement joins TRBV21-1 to TRBJ2-3; the table's D call of TRBD2 was not tested on the DNA. TRBV21-1 is flagged as a pseudogene. The CDR3 is 19 amino acids. CDR3 DNA sequence: TGTGCCAGCAGCAAAGGAGCGGGGGTGGACCGGAACCTCACAGATACGCAGTATTTT. Amino acids: CASSKGAGVDRNLTDTQYF.

The table lists this clonotype with many counts. The gene calls are TRBV7-2 and TRBJ2-2; D is ambiguous. Per germline, CDR1 SGHTA and CDR2 FQGNSA. CDR3 size: 15 residues. V gave up 5 bases and J gave up 0 bases, with 10 bases separating them. The CDR3 DNA sequence: TGTGCCAGCAGCCAACAAGGCCCGAACACCGGGGAGCTGTTTTTT. It translates to CASSQQGPNTGELFF.

This sequence joins TRBV19 and TRBJ2-1; D not certain. Trimming pared 7 bases from V and 0 bases from J, leaving 19 bases between. This CDR3 comprises 17 residues. Germline V lookup: CDR1 LNHDA, CDR2 SQIVND (reference sequence). CDR3 loop: CASKSGSSHSSYNEQFF. The CDR3 region has the DNA TGTGCCAGTAAAAGTGGAAGCAGCCATTCCTCCTACAATGAGCAGTTCTTC.

This clonotype has more than one count but fewer than ten. The chain carries TRBV27 and TRBJ2-3; D is uncertain. Trimming stripped 3 bases from V and 5 bases from J, with 15 bases between. Germline V lookup: CDR1 MNHEY, CDR2 SMNVEV (reference sequence). The CDR3 covers 15 residues. This chain's CDR3 is CASSLSRYPGDTQYF. CDR3 bases: TGTGCCAGCAGTTTGTCGCGGTATCCCGGAGATACGCAGTATTTT.

This CDR3 reads CASSEGAGAETQYF. DNA for the CDR3: TGTGCCAGCAGTGAGGGGGCAGGGGCGGAGACCCAGTACTTC. The chain recombines TRBV25-1 with TRBJ2-5; possibly TRBD1 for D (6 bases). V was trimmed by 3 bases and J by 5 bases, leaving 13 bases between them. This CDR3 region has 14 residues. Per germline, CDR1 MGHDK and CDR2 SYGVNS.

The chain links TRBV4-3 to TRBJ2-2; TRBD1 agrees at 8 bases. Germline V gene lookup returns CDR1 LGHNA and CDR2 YSLEER. The ends lost 0 bases at V and 5 bases at J; junction bases unmatched: 8. The CDR3 length is 17 residues. In nucleotides, the CDR3 is TGCGCCAGCAGCCAAGAGGTGGCGGACAGGGTAACCGGGGAGCTGTTTTTT. Translated, it gives CASSQEVADRVTGELFF.

This clonotype was detected many times. The chain links TRBV7-8 to TRBJ2-3; D could derive from TRBD1 or TRBD2 (5 bases each). The CDR3 has 14 amino acids. CDR1 is SGHVS, CDR2 FQNEAQ, per germline. Trimming took off 5 bases at V and 8 bases at J, with 17 bases between the two ends. The CDR3 DNA sequence: TGTGCCAGCAGCACCCCACCCGCTGGGGGTACGCAGTATTTT. It encodes CASSTPPAGGTQYF.

There are a few counts of this clonotype. V gene TRBV19 combines with J gene TRBJ2-5; D tentatively fits TRBD1 or TRBD2 (5 bases each). The CDR3 is 15 amino acids. The V end was cut by 3 bases, the J end by 5 bases, with 16 bases between. Germline-derived CDR1 and CDR2 are LNHDA and SQIVND (reference sequence). The CDR3 loop reads CASSMSGAFGETQYF. CDR3 bases: TGTGCCAGTAGTATGTCCGGGGCCTTCGGGGAGACCCAGTACTTC.